These 20 T cell receptor beta chains were sequenced from one sample in a study of T-cell reconstitution after alpha-beta-depleted transplantation in children. Unique molecular identifiers were incorporated into the prepared TCRbeta library. MiXCR, run by TCRdb on the PCR reads, gives a single entry per CDR3 protein. This sample has 500,000 to 750,000 distinct CDR3 sequences, with over 25% found just once. The sequencing here drew on PBMCs, taken before TCRalphabeta/CD19-depleted stem cell transplant. The receptor source for this set is a boy under three years old with Wiskott-Aldrich syndrome, due to receive a stem cell transplant.

The chain combines TRBV7-6 with TRBJ1-6; D possibly corresponds to TRBD1 (5 bases). Trimming stripped 1 base from V and 2 bases from J, with 9 bases between. CDR3 length: 16 residues. From germline, CDR1 is SGHVS and CDR2 FNYEAQ. The CDR3 DNA is TGTGCCAGCAGCTTAGAGGCAGGGACCTATAATTCACCCCTCCACTTT. Its protein is CASSLEAGTYNSPLHF. Drawing the rest from reference TRBV7-6 and TRBJ1-6, the complete variable domain is GAGVSQSPRYKVTKRGQDVALRCDPISGHVSLYWYRQALGQGPEFLTYFNYEAQQDKSGLPNDRFSAERPEGSISTLTIQRTEQRDSAMYRCASSLEAGTYNSPLHFGNGTRLTVT.

This rearrangement joins TRBV7-2 to TRBJ2-1, with 13 bases fitting TRBD2. This CDR3 has 16 residues. The V gene end was trimmed by 3 bases and the J gene end by 7 bases; junction bases not matched to a gene: 6. Germline-derived CDR1 and CDR2 are SGHTA and FQGNSA. The CDR3 DNA sequence: TGTGCCAGCAGCTTCGAGTCGACTAGCGGGAGGAATGAGCAGTTCTTC. The encoded protein is CASSFESTSGRNEQFF.

The CDR3 protein is CASKAGVATGELFF. The CDR3 DNA follows: TGTGCCAGCAAAGCGGGAGTGGCCACCGGGGAGCTGTTTTTT. The chain links TRBV2 to TRBJ2-2, with 8 bases lining up with TRBD2. This CDR3 region has 14 residues. The trim removed 7 bases at V and 4 bases at J, leaving 5 bases unmatched. Looked up from germline, CDR1 is SNHLY and CDR2 is FYNNEI.

This clonotype was counted a few times. The CDR3 DNA reads TGCGCCAGCAGTACGACAGGGGGCGATGAGCAGTTCTTC. Protein product: CASSTTGGDEQFF. The chain employs TRBV10-2 and TRBJ2-1; 10 positions agree with TRBD1. CDR1 is WSHSY, CDR2 SAAADI, per germline. The CDR3 has 13 residues. After removal of 5 bases from V and 8 bases from J, the junction contained 3 bases not matched to a gene.

This chain joins TRBV20-1 and TRBJ2-7; TRBD2 matches 8 bases. The CDR3 contains 14 residues. CDR1 and CDR2 (germline): DFQATT, SNEGSKA (reference sequence). V lost 0 bases, J lost 7 bases, and 8 bases stayed unmatched. CDR3: CSARDFSGGREQYF. For the CDR3, the DNA is TGCAGTGCTAGAGATTTTTCGGGAGGGCGGGAGCAGTACTTC.

The genes are TRBV5-1 and TRBJ2-1, with D perhaps matching TRBD2 (5 bases). V was shortened by 1 base and J by 7 bases, with 18 bases between the two germline ends. CDR1 is SGHRS and CDR2 is YFSETQ in the germline V gene. The CDR3 has 16 residues. The CDR3, as DNA: TGCGCCAGCAGCTTGTTCCCGGCCACGACGGGGAATGAGCAGTTCTTC. Its protein product is CASSLFPATTGNEQFF.

In its sample, this clonotype was seen a few times. The rearrangement joins TRBV7-8 to TRBJ2-1; 14 positions match TRBD2. Germline lookup yields CDR1 SGHVS and CDR2 FQNEAQ. With V trimmed by 5 bases and J by 9 bases, 15 bases remained unmatched. The CDR3 is made up of 18 amino acids. The CDR3, as DNA: TGTGCCAGCAGCCTTCCGGGGGGGACTAGCGGGAGTTTTCGTGAGCAGTTCTTC. Translation: CASSLPGGTSGSFREQFF.

A word on this clonotype: Germline and junction disagree at one end, which may indicate a read error. The chain uses TRBV20-1 and TRBJ2-7; TRBD2 agrees at 8 bases. The CDR3 totals 15 residues. Germline CDR1 and CDR2: DFQATT and SNEGSKA (reference sequence). DNA for the CDR3: TGCTGTGCCTCGGCCGCAAGCGGGGGCGCCTACGAGCAGTACTTC. It specifies CCASAASGGAYEQYF.

V usage is TRBV20-1 and J usage is TRBJ2-1, with unresolved D. Between the trimmed V and J ends, which lost 4 bases and 0 bases, there was a span of 10 bases. The CDR3 extends over 14 amino acids. Germline-derived CDR1 and CDR2 are DFQATT and SNEGSKA (reference sequence). The CDR3 sequence is CSANPPVSYNEQFF. The CDR3 coding sequence is TGCAGTGCTAATCCTCCCGTCTCCTACAATGAGCAGTTCTTC.

V and J are TRBV12-3 or TRBV12-4 and TRBJ2-5; D possibly matches TRBD1 or TRBD2 (5 bases each). V lost 5 bases and J lost 6, with 13 bases in between. The CDR3 contains 13 residues. CDR3 nucleotide sequence: TGTGCCAGCAGTGTCGGGACGGCAAAGACCCAGTACTTC. Encoded protein: CASSVGTAKTQYF.

This chain connects TRBV20-1 to TRBJ2-7; 12 bases agree with TRBD1. V shed 3 bases and J 7 bases; nucleotides not matched to a gene: 4. The CDR3 has 13 residues. Germline CDR1 and CDR2: DFQATT and SNEGSKA (reference sequence). The CDR3 nucleotides are TGCAGTGCTAGGGGGACAGGGGGCAGTGAGCAGTACTTC. Residues: CSARGTGGSEQYF.

The chain couples TRBV4-2 to TRBJ1-2; no clear D. V was shortened by 0 bases and J by 2 bases, with 7 bases between the two germline ends. The germline V gene has CDR1 LGHNA and CDR2 YNFKEQ. The CDR3 runs 14 residues. In DNA form, the CDR3 reads TGTGCCAGCAGCCAAGATCAGAACAACTATGGCTACACCTTC. Its protein is CASSQDQNNYGYTF.

This sequence joins TRBV5-1 and TRBJ2-3; D perhaps matches TRBD1 (5 bases). Germline loops: CDR1 SGHRS, CDR2 YFSETQ. The CDR3 is made up of 14 amino acids. Deletions cut 3 bases from V and 2 bases from J, with 10 bases between. The DNA of the CDR3 is TGCGCCAGCAGCTCCTCAGGGATCACAGATACGCAGTATTTT. Translation gives CASSSSGITDTQYF.

The gene calls are TRBV5-4 and TRBJ2-1; 12 bases match TRBD2. From germline, CDR1 is SGHNT and CDR2 YYREEE (reference sequence). The CDR3 has 17 residues. After removal of 0 bases from V and 4 bases from J, the junction contained 5 bases not matched to a gene. This CDR3 is CASSLARTSGAYNEQFF. Written as DNA, the CDR3 is TGTGCCAGCAGCTTGGCCCGGACTAGCGGGGCGTACAATGAGCAGTTCTTC. Full variable domain (remainder filled in from reference TRBV5-4 and TRBJ2-1): ETGVTQSPTHLIKTRGQQVTLRCSSQSGHNTVSWYQQALGQGPQFIFQYYREEENGRGNFPPRFSGLQFPNYSSELNVNALELDDSALYLCASSLARTSGAYNEQFFGPGTRLTVL.

The chain links TRBV7-9 to TRBJ1-2; tentatively, D is TRBD1 (6 bases). CDR1 is SEHNR and CDR2 is FQNEAQ in the germline V gene (reference sequence). The germline V and J ends were trimmed by 5 bases and 0 bases, with 13 bases remaining between them. CDR3 length: 15 amino acids. The CDR3, as DNA: TGTGCCAGCAGCCCCGGGGGGCTCCCTAACTATGGCTACACCTTC. This sequence encodes CASSPGGLPNYGYTF.

The gene calls are TRBV5-6 and TRBJ2-7; 10 positions agree with TRBD1. The CDR3 covers 15 residues. The V gene's germline CDR1 is SGHDT and CDR2 YYEEEE. Trimming took 4 bases from V and 2 from J; bases not matched to a gene: 6. This CDR3 reads CASSQHGTGAYEQYF. CDR3 DNA: TGTGCCAGCAGCCAACACGGGACAGGGGCCTACGAGCAGTACTTC.

This clonotype has just a few counts. The chain carries TRBV20-1 and TRBJ2-7, with 7 bases identical to TRBD2. Germline V CDR1 and CDR2: DFQATT, SNEGSKA (reference sequence). The junction had 6 bases not matched to a gene; V was cut back by 1 base and J by 3 bases. The CDR3 consists of 14 residues. The CDR3 protein is CSARVGGTLYEQYF. For the CDR3, the DNA is TGCAGTGCTAGAGTCGGGGGGACTCTCTACGAGCAGTACTTC.

This clonotype occurred a few times. J is TRBJ2-3 and V is TRBV28; 7 nucleotides match TRBD1. Germline CDR1 is MDHEN and CDR2 is SYDVKM. The V gene end was trimmed by 6 bases and the J gene end by 1 base; junction bases not matched to a gene: 4. This CDR3 spans 14 amino acids. CDR3 in amino acids: CASRRQGGTDTQYF. CDR3 DNA sequence: TGTGCCAGCAGAAGACAGGGCGGCACAGATACGCAGTATTTT.

The rearrangement links TRBV7-6 to TRBJ2-1; perhaps D is TRBD1 or TRBD2 (5 bases each). Germline V gene lookup returns CDR1 SGHVS and CDR2 FNYEAQ. CDR3 length equals 15 residues. Trimming cost V 3 bases and J 4 bases, with 13 bases left between them. CDR3 in amino acids: CASSLGPQPYNEQFF. In DNA, the CDR3 is TGTGCCAGCAGCTTGGGACCCCAGCCATACAATGAGCAGTTCTTC.

In this sample, this clonotype turned up a few times. The J gene is TRBJ2-7, the V gene TRBV5-1, with D perhaps being TRBD1 or TRBD2 (5 bases each). The CDR3 has 15 residues. CDR1 is SGHRS, CDR2 YFSETQ, per germline. V was cut by 0 bases and J by 2 bases, with 12 bases left in between. Here the CDR3 reads CASSLVWGSPYEQYF. The CDR3 DNA reads TGCGCCAGCAGCTTGGTGTGGGGGTCCCCCTACGAGCAGTACTTC. Combining the CDR3 with reference TRBV5-1 and TRBJ2-7 gives the whole variable domain KAGVTQTPRYLIKTRGQQVTLSCSPISGHRSVSWYQQTPGQGLQFLFEYFSETQRNKGNFPGRFSGRQFSNSRSEMNVSTLELGDSALYLCASSLVWGSPYEQYFGPGTRLTVT.